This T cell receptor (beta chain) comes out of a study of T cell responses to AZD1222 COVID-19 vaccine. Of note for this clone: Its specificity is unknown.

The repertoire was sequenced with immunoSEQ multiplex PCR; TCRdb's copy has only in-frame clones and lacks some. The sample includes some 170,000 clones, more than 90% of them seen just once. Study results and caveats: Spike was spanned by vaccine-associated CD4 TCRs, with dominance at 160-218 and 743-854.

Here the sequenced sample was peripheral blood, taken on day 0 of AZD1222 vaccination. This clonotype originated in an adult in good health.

The CDR3 reads CASSLVGQTTGELFF. The DNA for the CDR3 is TGCGCCAGCAGCTTGGTGGGGCAGACCACCGGGGAGCTGTTTTTT. The rearrangement joins TRBV5-1 to TRBJ2-2; the D gene is possibly TRBD1 (5 bases). CDR1 and CDR2 (germline): SGHRS, YFSETQ. This CDR3 contains 15 residues. Trimming shortened V by 0 bases and J by 4 bases, and 10 bases separated the two germline ends. Supplemented by reference TRBV5-1 and TRBJ2-2, the full variable domain reads KAGVTQTPRYLIKTRGQQVTLSCSPISGHRSVSWYQQTPGQGLQFLFEYFSETQRNKGNFPGRFSGRQFSNSRSEMNVSTLELGDSALYLCASSLVGQTTGELFFGEGSRLTVL.